Shown below are 23 T cell receptor beta chains from a single sample sequenced in a study of OX40 agonist ivuxolimab in advanced cancers. Profiled with immunoSEQ multiplex PCR; TCRdb holds only in-frame clones, not every one. This sample yields roughly 83,000 clones, of which 84% are seen a single time; around 7.3% belongs to the top ten. The sample consisted of CD4+ or CD8+ T cells sorted from blood, taken in a trial of the OX40 agonist ivuxolimab. These receptors all stem from an adult with an advanced solid tumor such as melanoma, head and neck, liver or kidney cancer.

Turning to this clone: The same CDR3 arises from other DNA sequences in this sample as well. This CDR3 is CASSFGGYEQYF. The CDR3 DNA is TGCGCCAGCAGCTTTGGGGGTTACGAGCAGTACTTC. The J gene is TRBJ2-7, the V gene TRBV5-1; D may be TRBD1 or TRBD2 (5 bases each). This CDR3 is built from 12 residues. Trimming pared 2 bases from V and 4 bases from J, leaving 7 bases between. Per germline, CDR1 SGHRS and CDR2 YFSETQ.

This rearrangement joins TRBV4-3 to TRBJ2-3; possible D gene TRBD1, 6 bases. V was shortened by 4 bases and J by 0 bases, with 17 bases between the two germline ends. Germline V gives CDR1 LGHNA, CDR2 YSLEER. This CDR3 contains 17 residues. The DNA for the CDR3 is TGCGCCAGCAGCCGGTCGCACAGGGCTACTAGCACAGATACGCAGTATTTT. Translated: CASSRSHRATSTDTQYF.

The V call is TRBV6-5, the J call TRBJ1-6; D is undetermined. CDR3 length equals 12 residues. Trimming stripped 1 base from V and 9 bases from J, with 4 bases between. The germline V gene has CDR1 MNHEY and CDR2 SVGAGI. The DNA for the CDR3 is TGTGCCAGCAGTTACTTGGGTTCACCCCTCCACTTT. It specifies CASSYLGSPLHF.

The rearrangement joins TRBV6-1 to TRBJ2-7; no firm D call. Germline V gene lookup returns CDR1 MNHNS and CDR2 SASEGT. The CDR3 length is 11 residues. Trimming left V 3 bases short and J 6 bases short, with 6 bases between. DNA for the CDR3: TGTGCCAGCAGTGACAACCTCGAGCAGTACTTC. Protein product: CASSDNLEQYF.

Only one count was recorded for this clone. Additional DNA sequences in this sample encode the identical CDR3. This chain links TRBV18 with TRBJ1-5; TRBD1 agrees at 8 bases. From germline, CDR1 is KGHSH and CDR2 LQKENI. V gave up 4 bases and J gave up 2 bases; unmatched junction bases: 1. The CDR3 consists of 14 residues. The CDR3 nucleotides are TGTGCCAGCTCACAGGGACAGGGCAATCAGCCCCAGCATTTT. Translating it yields CASSQGQGNQPQHF.

The chain uses TRBV14 and TRBJ2-2, with 10 bases identical to TRBD1. The germline CDR1 and CDR2 sequences are SGHDN and FVKESK. Germline trimming cut 4 bases from V and 5 bases from J; bases unmatched to any gene: 1. CDR3 size: 14 residues. CDR3 sequence reads: CASSRQGATGELFF. CDR3 sequence (DNA): TGTGCCAGCAGCCGACAGGGGGCGACCGGGGAGCTGTTTTTT. Filled out from reference TRBV14 and TRBJ2-2, the complete variable domain reads EAGVTQFPSHSVIEKGQTVTLRCDPISGHDNLYWYRRVMGKEIKFLLHFVKESKQDESGMPNNRFLAERTGGTYSTLKVQPAELEDSGVYFCASSRQGATGELFFGEGSRLTVL.

This clone occurred a few times. The chain has TRBV19 and TRBJ1-4, with D possibly TRBD1 on 5 matching bases. CDR1 is LNHDA, CDR2 SQIVND, per germline (reference sequence). Trimming took off 6 bases at V and 6 bases at J, with 11 bases between the two ends. This CDR3 spans 13 amino acids. CDR3 bases: TGTGCCAGTAGGGAGGGGACTTATGAAAAACTGTTTTTT. Translation gives CASREGTYEKLFF.

The chain employs TRBV18 and TRBJ1-4, with D unresolved. The CDR3 contains 15 residues. Germline V CDR1 and CDR2: KGHSH, LQKENI. V shed 2 bases and J shed 0 bases, with 7 bases lying between them. In DNA, the CDR3 is TGTGCCAGCTCACCAAGGGCAGCAACTAATGAAAAACTGTTTTTT. This encodes CASSPRAATNEKLFF.

The chain joins TRBV7-8 to TRBJ2-7; TRBD1 matches at 7 bases. J was trimmed by 0 bases and V by 5 bases; bases with no gene match: 10. CDR3 length equals 16 residues. Germline-derived CDR1 and CDR2 are SGHVS and FQNEAQ. The DNA for the CDR3 is TGTGCCAGCAGCACCGACCGGGACAGAACCTCCTACGAGCAGTACTTC. Its translation is CASSTDRDRTSYEQYF.

This rearrangement joins TRBV11-3 to TRBJ2-4; D gene uncertain. The CDR3 covers 15 residues. The V end lost 5 bases, the J end lost 0 bases, and 11 bases lay between the germline ends. Germline lookup yields CDR1 SGHNT and CDR2 YENEEA. The CDR3 protein is CASSPQSLAKNIQYF. In nucleotides, the CDR3 is TGTGCCAGCAGCCCCCAGTCTCTAGCCAAAAACATTCAGTACTTC. Supplemented by reference TRBV11-3 and TRBJ2-4, the full variable domain reads EAGVVQSPRYKIIEKKQPVAFWCNPISGHNTLYWYLQNLGQGPELLIRYENEEAVDDSQLPKDRFSAERLKGVDSTLKIQPAELGDSAVYLCASSPQSLAKNIQYFGAGTRLSVL.

This clone was detected only a few times. This chain joins TRBV6-6 and TRBJ1-1; D remains ambiguous. Between the trimmed V and J ends, which lost 7 bases and 0 bases, there was a span of 12 bases. The CDR3 is 14 residues long. Germline lookup yields CDR1 MNHNY and CDR2 SVGAGI (reference sequence). The CDR3 spells CASTSDTLNTEAFF. For the CDR3, the DNA is TGTGCCAGCACCTCCGACACGCTGAACACTGAAGCTTTCTTT.

The chain carries TRBV9 and TRBJ1-3, with 8 bases lining up with TRBD1. V shed 2 bases, J shed 4 bases, and the junction held 2 bases outside the gene matches. CDR1 and CDR2 (germline): SGDLS, YYNGEE. The CDR3 runs to 14 residues. In nucleotides, the CDR3 is TGTGCCAGCAGCGTGGGGGACAGGGGAAACACCATATATTTT. This encodes CASSVGDRGNTIYF.

The chain has TRBV7-9 and TRBJ2-1; 10 nucleotides agree with TRBD2. Germline V gene lookup returns CDR1 SEHNR and CDR2 FQNEAQ (reference sequence). The CDR3 is 14 residues long. The J segment lost 8 bases and the V segment lost 5 bases, leaving 6 bases of the junction unmatched. The CDR3 DNA reads TGTGCCAGCAGCAGGCTAGCGGGAGTCTATGAGCAGTTCTTC. This gives the protein CASSRLAGVYEQFF.

This clone came up a few times. The rearrangement links TRBV10-3 to TRBJ1-2; 8 positions agree with TRBD1. The CDR3 has 15 residues. CDR1 ENHRY and CDR2 SYGVKD come from the germline V gene. V dropped 2 bases and J dropped 4; count of bases not matched to a gene: 6. CDR3: CAISEAGQEGYGYTF. CDR3 nucleotides: TGTGCCATCAGTGAGGCGGGACAGGAAGGCTATGGCTACACCTTC.

V gene TRBV7-3 combines with J gene TRBJ1-2; no clear D gene. V was pared by 2 bases and J by 8 bases, with 21 bases between. This CDR3 comprises 16 residues. Germline-derived CDR1 and CDR2 are SGHTA and FQGTGA. CDR3 sequence: CASSLDGGPGRRGYTF. CDR3 in DNA: TGTGCCAGCAGCTTAGATGGCGGGCCCGGTCGTCGCGGCTACACCTTC.

The chain uses TRBV6-6 and TRBJ1-2; D is unresolved. CDR1 MNHNY and CDR2 SVGAGI come from the germline V gene (reference sequence). The CDR3 runs 15 residues. The V end was cut by 0 bases, the J end by 8 bases, with 16 bases between. CDR3: CASSYSAQSTQGYTF. The CDR3 DNA follows: TGTGCCAGCAGTTACTCAGCGCAGTCTACCCAGGGCTACACCTTC.

V gene TRBV27 combines with J gene TRBJ1-3; D possibly corresponds to TRBD1 (5 bases). V shed 2 bases and J shed 2 bases, with 7 bases lying between them. The CDR3 totals 14 residues. Germline V CDR1 and CDR2: MNHEY, SMNVEV (reference sequence). The CDR3 here is CASSLGRAGNTIYF. CDR3 nucleotide sequence: TGTGCCAGCAGTTTAGGCAGGGCTGGAAACACCATATATTTT.

The chain couples TRBV7-8 to TRBJ1-1; 8 bases are a match to TRBD1. V lost 7 bases, J lost 6 bases, and 10 bases stayed unmatched. Germline assignment: CDR1 SGHVS and CDR2 FQNEAQ. The CDR3 totals 14 residues. The CDR3 DNA reads TGTGCCAGCACCCTGGACAGGGTATCGCCTGAAGCTTTCTTT. Translation: CASTLDRVSPEAFF.

On this clone: Other DNA sequences within the sample encode an identical CDR3. This chain links TRBV5-1 with TRBJ2-3; the D is unclear. Between the trimmed V and J ends, which lost 7 bases and 0 bases, there was a span of 12 bases. The CDR3 is 14 amino acids. Germline lookup yields CDR1 SGHRS and CDR2 YFSETQ. CDR3 sequence: CASSSGRSTDTQYF. The CDR3 region has the DNA TGCGCCAGCTCTTCTGGACGGAGCACAGATACGCAGTATTTT.

This chain joins TRBV7-3 and TRBJ2-1; 11 bases agree with TRBD2. This CDR3 comprises 15 residues. Germline CDR1 is SGHTA and CDR2 is FQGTGA. The ends lost 3 bases at V and 8 bases at J; junction bases unmatched: 6. CDR3 nucleotides: TGTGCCAGCAGCTTTAGCGGGACTAGCGGAGATGAGCAGTTCTTC. Its translation: CASSFSGTSGDEQFF.

This sequence joins TRBV30 and TRBJ2-2; 7 bases match TRBD2. Germline CDR1 GTSNPN, CDR2 SVGIG (reference sequence). V lost 8 bases, J lost 3 bases, and 12 bases stayed unmatched. This CDR3 contains 15 residues. The CDR3 nucleotides read TGTGCCCTGGAGAGAGGACTAGGACACACCGGGGAGCTGTTTTTT. As protein: CALERGLGHTGELFF.

The V gene is TRBV11-2, the J gene TRBJ1-2, with 9 bases identical to TRBD1. This CDR3 is 14 amino acids long. V shed 4 bases and J 6 bases; nucleotides not matched to a gene: 6. CDR1 is SGHAT, CDR2 FQNNGV, per germline. CDR3 nucleotides: TGTGCCAGCAGCTCGATCACAGGGGGCGATGGCTACACCTTC. This gives the protein CASSSITGGDGYTF.

The J gene is TRBJ1-1, the V gene TRBV7-2; maybe TRBD1 (5 bases). Germline loops: CDR1 SGHTA, CDR2 FQGNSA. This CDR3 contains 19 residues. The ends were cut back, 5 bases at V and 4 bases at J, with 29 bases in the middle. The CDR3: CASSLSRGGQGGTSTEAFF. Written as DNA, the CDR3 is TGTGCCAGCAGCCTCTCACGTGGTGGGCAGGGCGGTACGAGCACTGAAGCTTTCTTT.